This TCR beta chain was sequenced in a study of cytotoxic CD8 clonotypes in ibrutinib-treated CLL. TCR beta library input comprised approximately 1.9 micrograms of genomic DNA from cryopreserved PBMCs. Per germline, CDR1 SGHAT and CDR2 FQDESV (reference sequence). Trimming removed 4 bases from V and 0 bases from J, with 21 bases in between. The CDR3 totals 18 residues. TCRdb's copy holds only in-frame clones and misses some; the assay was immunoSEQ multiplex PCR. Of approximately 100,000 clones in the sample, about 53% are singletons; the top ten hold about 39%. This specimen consisted of PBMCs, obtained after 24 months of ibrutinib treatment. The chain recombines TRBV11-1 with TRBJ1-1; D is undetermined. The clonotype was recovered from a human donor with chronic lymphocytic leukemia. The CDR3 DNA reads TGTGCCAGCAGCTCCTTTCTCCCTCACGGACCGATGAACACTGAAGCTTTCTTT. It translates to CASSSFLPHGPMNTEAFF.